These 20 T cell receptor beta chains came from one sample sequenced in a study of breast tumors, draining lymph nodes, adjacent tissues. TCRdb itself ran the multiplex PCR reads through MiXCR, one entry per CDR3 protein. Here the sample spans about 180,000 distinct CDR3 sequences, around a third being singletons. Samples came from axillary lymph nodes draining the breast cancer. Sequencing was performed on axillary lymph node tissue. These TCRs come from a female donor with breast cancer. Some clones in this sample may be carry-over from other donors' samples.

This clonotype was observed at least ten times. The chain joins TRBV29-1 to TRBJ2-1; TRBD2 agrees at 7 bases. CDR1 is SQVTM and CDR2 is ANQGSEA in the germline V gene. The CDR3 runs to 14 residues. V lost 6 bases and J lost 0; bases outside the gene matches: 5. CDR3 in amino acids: CSVERDSSYNEQFF. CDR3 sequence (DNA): TGCAGCGTGGAGCGGGATAGCTCCTACAATGAGCAGTTCTTC.

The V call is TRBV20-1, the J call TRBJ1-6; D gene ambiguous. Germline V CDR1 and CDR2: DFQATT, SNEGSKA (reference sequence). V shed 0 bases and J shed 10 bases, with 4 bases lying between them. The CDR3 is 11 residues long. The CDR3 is CSAREGSPLHF. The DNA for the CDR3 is TGCAGTGCTAGAGAGGGATCACCCCTCCACTTT.

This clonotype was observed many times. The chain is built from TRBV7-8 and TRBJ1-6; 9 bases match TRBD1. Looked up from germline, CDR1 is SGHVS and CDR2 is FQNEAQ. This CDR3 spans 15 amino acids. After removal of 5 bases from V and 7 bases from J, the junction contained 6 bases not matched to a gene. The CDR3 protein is CASSDRGIGNSPLHF. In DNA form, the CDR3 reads TGTGCCAGCAGCGACAGGGGGATAGGCAATTCACCCCTCCACTTT.

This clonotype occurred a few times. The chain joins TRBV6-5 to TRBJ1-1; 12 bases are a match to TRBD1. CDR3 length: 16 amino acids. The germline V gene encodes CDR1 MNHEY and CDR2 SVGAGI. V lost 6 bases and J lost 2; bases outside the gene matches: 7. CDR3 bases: TGTGCCAGCAGAGCCCGGGACAGGGGGCCTAACACTGAAGCTTTCTTT. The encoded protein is CASRARDRGPNTEAFF.

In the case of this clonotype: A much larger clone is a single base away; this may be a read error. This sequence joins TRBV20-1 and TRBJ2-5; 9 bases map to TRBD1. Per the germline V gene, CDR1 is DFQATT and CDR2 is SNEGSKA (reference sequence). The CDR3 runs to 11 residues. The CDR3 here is CSQDRGETQSF. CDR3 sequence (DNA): TGCAGCCAAGACAGGGGGGAGACCCAGTCCTTC.

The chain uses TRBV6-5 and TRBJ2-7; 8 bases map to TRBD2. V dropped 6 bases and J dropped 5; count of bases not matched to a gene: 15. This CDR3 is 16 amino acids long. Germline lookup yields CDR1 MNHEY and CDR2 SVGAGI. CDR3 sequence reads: CASSAVGGGGPHEQYF. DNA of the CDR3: TGTGCCAGCAGCGCCGTGGGGGGCGGGGGGCCCCACGAGCAGTACTTC.

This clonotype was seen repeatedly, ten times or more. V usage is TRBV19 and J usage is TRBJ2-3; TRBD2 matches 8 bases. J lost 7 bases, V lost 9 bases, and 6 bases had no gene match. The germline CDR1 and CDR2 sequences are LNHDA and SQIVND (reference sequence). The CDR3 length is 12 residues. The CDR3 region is CASAGGGNTQYF. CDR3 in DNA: TGTGCCAGCGCCGGGGGGGGGAATACGCAGTATTTT. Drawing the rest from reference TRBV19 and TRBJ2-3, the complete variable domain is DGGITQSPKYLFRKEGQNVTLSCEQNLNHDAMYWYRQDPGQGLRLIYYSQIVNDFQKGDIAEGYSVSREKKESFPLTVTSAQKNPTAFYLCASAGGGNTQYFGPGTRLTVL.

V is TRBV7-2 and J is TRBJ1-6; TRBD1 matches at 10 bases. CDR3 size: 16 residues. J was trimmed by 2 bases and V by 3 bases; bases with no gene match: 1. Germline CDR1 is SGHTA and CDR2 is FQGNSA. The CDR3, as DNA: TGTGCCAGCAGCTTGGGACAGGGGCCCTATAATTCACCCCTCCACTTT. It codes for CASSLGQGPYNSPLHF.

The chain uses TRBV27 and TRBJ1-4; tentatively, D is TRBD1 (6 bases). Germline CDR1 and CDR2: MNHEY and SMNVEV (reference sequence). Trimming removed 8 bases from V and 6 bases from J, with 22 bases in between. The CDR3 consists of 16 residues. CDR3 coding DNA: TGTGCCAGCGCCCTACTAGCGGGAGGGGGGGATGAAAAACTGTTTTTT. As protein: CASALLAGGGDEKLFF.

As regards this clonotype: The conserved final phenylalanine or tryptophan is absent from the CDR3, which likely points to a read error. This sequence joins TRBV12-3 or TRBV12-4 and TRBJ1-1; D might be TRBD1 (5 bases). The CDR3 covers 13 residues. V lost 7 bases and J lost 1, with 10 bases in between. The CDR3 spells CASTVTGNTEAFL. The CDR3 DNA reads TGTGCCAGCACCGTCACAGGGAACACTGAAGCTTTCTTG.

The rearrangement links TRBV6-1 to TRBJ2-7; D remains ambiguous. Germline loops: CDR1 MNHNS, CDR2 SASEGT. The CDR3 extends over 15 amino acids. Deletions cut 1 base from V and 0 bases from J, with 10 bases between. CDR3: CASSEGSAPSYEQYF. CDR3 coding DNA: TGTGCCAGCAGTGAAGGTTCCGCCCCCTCCTACGAGCAGTACTTC.

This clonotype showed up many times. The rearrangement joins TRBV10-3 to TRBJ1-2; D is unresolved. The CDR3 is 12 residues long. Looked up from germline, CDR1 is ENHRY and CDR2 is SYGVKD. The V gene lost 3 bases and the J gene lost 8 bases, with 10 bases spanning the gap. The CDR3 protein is CAISEAQLGYTF. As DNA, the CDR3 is TGTGCCATCAGTGAAGCACAGTTAGGCTACACCTTC.

The CDR3 DNA is TGCAGCGTTGTGGCCAACCCTGAAGCTTTCTTT. It encodes CSVVANPEAFF. V gene TRBV29-1 combines with J gene TRBJ1-1; D unclear. Trimming took 4 bases from V and 6 from J, leaving 9 bases between them. In germline, CDR1 is SQVTM, CDR2 ANQGSEA. The CDR3 consists of 11 residues.

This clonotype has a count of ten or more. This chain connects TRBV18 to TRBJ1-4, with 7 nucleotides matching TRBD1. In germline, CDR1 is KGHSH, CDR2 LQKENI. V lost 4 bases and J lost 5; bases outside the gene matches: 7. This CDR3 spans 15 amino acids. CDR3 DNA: TGTGCCAGCTCACGTACACAGGGGATAAATGAAAAACTGTTTTTT. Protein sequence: CASSRTQGINEKLFF.

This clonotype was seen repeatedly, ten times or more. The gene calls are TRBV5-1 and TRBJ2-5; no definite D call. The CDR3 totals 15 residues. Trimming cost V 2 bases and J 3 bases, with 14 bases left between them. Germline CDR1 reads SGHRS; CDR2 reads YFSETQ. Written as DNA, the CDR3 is TGCGCCAGCAGCTTAGCCTCGGTTTACGAAGAGACCCAGTACTTC. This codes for CASSLASVYEETQYF.

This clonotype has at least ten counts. CDR3 bases: TGTGCCACCAGTGATTGGGGGAACAATCAGCCCCAGCATTTT. Residues: CATSDWGNNQPQHF. The chain joins TRBV24-1 to TRBJ1-5; the D gene is possibly TRBD1 (5 bases). V lost 2 bases and J 3 bases, leaving 7 bases between the germline ends. From germline, CDR1 is KGHDR and CDR2 SFDVKD. The CDR3 loop spans 14 amino acids.

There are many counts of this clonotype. The CDR3 region has the DNA TGTGCCAGCAGCTTAGGTAGCAGGGAGAGTGAAAAACTGTTTTTT. It yields the protein CASSLGSRESEKLFF. The chain couples TRBV11-2 to TRBJ1-4, with D possibly being TRBD1 (5 bases). The CDR3 runs to 15 residues. With 1 base removed from V and 7 bases from J, the gap between germline ends came to 13 bases. Germline V gives CDR1 SGHAT, CDR2 FQNNGV.

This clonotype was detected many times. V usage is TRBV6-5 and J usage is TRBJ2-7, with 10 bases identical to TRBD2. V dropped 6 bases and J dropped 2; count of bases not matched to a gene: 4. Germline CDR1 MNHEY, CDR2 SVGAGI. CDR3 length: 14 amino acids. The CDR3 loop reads CASRLAGAPYEQYF. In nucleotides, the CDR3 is TGTGCCAGCAGGCTAGCGGGGGCCCCCTACGAGCAGTACTTC.

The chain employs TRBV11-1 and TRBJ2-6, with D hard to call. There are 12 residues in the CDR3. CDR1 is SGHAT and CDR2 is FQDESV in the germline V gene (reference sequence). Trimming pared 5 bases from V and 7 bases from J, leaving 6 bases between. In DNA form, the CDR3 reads TGTGCCAGCAGCCCCGGAGCCAACGTCCTGACTTTC. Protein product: CASSPGANVLTF.

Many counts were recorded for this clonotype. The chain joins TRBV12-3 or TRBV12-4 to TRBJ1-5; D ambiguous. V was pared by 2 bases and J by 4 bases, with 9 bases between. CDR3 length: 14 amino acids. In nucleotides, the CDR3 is TGTGCCAGCAGTTTAAAAGGGCAGAATCAGCCCCAGCATTTT. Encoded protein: CASSLKGQNQPQHF.